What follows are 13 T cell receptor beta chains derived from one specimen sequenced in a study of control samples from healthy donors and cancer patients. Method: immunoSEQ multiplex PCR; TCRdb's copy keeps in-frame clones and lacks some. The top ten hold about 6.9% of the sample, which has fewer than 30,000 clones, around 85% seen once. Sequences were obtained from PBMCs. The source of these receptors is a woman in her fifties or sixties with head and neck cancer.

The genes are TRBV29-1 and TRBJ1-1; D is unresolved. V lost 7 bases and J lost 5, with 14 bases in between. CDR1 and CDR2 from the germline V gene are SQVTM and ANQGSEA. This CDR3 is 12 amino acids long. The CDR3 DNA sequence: TGCAGCGGGGTGGGCCTTGGGACTGAAGCTTTCTTT. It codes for CSGVGLGTEAFF.

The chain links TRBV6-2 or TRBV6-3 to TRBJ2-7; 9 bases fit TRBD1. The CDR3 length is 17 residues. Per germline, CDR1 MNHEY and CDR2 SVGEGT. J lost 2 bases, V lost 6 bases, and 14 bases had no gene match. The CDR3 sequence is CASSTRLGQGRTYEQYF. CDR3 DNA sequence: TGTGCCAGCAGCACTCGGCTTGGACAGGGGAGAACCTACGAGCAGTACTTC.

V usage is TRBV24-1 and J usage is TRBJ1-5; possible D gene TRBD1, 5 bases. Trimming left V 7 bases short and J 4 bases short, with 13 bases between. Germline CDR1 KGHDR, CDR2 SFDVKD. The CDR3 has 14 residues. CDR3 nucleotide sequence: TGTGCCACCAGGGGGGAGACAGAGAATCAGCCCCAGCATTTT. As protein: CATRGETENQPQHF.

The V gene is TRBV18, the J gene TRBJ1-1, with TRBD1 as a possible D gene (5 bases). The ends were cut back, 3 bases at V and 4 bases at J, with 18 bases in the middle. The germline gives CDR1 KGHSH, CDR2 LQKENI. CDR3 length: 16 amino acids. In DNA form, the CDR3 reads TGTGCCAGCTCACCGGAGGACGCACGGCAGGGCACTGAAGCTTTCTTT. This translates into CASSPEDARQGTEAFF.

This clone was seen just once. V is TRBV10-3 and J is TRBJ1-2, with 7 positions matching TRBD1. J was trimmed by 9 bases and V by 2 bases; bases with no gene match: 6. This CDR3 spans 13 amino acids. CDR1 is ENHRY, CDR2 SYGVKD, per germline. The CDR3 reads CAISEPRDRSYTF. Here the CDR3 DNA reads TGTGCCATCAGTGAGCCACGGGACAGAAGCTACACCTTC.

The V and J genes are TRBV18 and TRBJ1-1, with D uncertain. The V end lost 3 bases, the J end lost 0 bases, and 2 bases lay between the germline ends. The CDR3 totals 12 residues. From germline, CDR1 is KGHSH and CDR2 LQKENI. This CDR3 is CASSPLNTEAFF. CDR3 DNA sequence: TGTGCCAGCTCACCCCTGAACACTGAAGCTTTCTTT.

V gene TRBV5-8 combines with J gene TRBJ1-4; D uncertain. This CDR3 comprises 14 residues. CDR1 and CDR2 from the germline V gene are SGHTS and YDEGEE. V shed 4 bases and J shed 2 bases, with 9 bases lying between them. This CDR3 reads CASSKGWTNEKLFF. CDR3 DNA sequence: TGTGCCAGCAGCAAAGGGTGGACTAATGAAAAACTGTTTTTT.

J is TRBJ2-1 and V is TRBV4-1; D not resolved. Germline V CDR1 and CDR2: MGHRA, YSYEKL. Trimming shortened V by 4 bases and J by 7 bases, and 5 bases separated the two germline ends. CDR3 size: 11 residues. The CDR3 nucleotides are TGCGCCAGCAGCCGTGAGAATGAGCAGTTCTTC. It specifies CASSRENEQFF.

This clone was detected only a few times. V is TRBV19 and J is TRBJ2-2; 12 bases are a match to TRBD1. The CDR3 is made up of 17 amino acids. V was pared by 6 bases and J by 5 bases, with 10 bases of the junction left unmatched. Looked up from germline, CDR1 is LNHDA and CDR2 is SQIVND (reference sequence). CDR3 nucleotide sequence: TGTGCCAGTAGGCCGGGACAGGGGGCGGGGAGGACCGGGGAGCTGTTTTTT. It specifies CASRPGQGAGRTGELFF.

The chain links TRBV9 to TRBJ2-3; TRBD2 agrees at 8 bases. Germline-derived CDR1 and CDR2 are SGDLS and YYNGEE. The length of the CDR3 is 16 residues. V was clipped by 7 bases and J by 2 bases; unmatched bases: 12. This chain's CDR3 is CASAAEAGLDTDTQYF. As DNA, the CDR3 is TGTGCCAGCGCAGCGGAGGCGGGACTAGACACAGATACGCAGTATTTT. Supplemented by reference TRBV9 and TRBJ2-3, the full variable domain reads DSGVTQTPKHLITATGQRVTLRCSPRSGDLSVYWYQQSLDQGLQFLIQYYNGEERAKGNILERFSAQQFPDLHSELNLSSLELGDSALYFCASAAEAGLDTDTQYFGPGTRLTVL.

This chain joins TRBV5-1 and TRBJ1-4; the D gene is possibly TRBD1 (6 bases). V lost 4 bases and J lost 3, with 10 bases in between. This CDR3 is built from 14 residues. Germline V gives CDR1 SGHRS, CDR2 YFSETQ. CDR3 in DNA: TGCGCCAGCAGCCTACAGGGTCCTAATGAAAAACTGTTTTTT. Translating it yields CASSLQGPNEKLFF.

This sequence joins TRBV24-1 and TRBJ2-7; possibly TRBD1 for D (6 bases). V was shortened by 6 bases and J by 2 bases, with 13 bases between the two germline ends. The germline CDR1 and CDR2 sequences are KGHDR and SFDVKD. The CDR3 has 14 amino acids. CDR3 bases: TGTGCCACCAGTAGCTACAGGGCCCCCTACGAGCAGTACTTC. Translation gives CATSSYRAPYEQYF.

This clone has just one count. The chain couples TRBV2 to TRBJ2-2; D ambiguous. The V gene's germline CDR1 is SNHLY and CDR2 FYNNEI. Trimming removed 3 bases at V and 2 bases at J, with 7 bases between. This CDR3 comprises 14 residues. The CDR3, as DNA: TGTGCCAGCAGTGACAGCCCCAACACCGGGGAGCTGTTTTTT. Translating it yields CASSDSPNTGELFF.